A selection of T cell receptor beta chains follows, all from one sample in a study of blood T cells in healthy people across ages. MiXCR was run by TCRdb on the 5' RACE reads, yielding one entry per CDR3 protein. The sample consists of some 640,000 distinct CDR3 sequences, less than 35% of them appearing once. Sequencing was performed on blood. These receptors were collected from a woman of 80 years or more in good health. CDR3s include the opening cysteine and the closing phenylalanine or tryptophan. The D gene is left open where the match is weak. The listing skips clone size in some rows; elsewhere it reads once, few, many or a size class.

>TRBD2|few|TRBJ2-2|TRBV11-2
TGTGCCAGCAGCTTATCGCTGGGACTAGCGGGGGGGCTTACCGGGGAGCTGTTTTTT
CASSLSLGLAGGLTGELFF
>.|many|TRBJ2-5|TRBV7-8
TGTGCCAGCAGCTTAGCTGACTTTCAAGAGACCCAGTACTTC
CASSLADFQETQYF
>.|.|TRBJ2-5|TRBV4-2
TGTGCCAGCAGACAGACAGGCTACAATGAGCAGTACTTC
CASRQTGYNEQYF
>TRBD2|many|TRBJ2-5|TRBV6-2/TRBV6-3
TGTGCCAGCAAGAGTAGCGGGGTTGAGACCCAGTACTTC
CASKSSGVETQYF
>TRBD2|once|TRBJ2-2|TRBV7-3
TGTGCCAGCAGCACAAGCGGGGGGGCCTCATCCGGGGAGCTGTTTTTT
CASSTSGGASSGELFF
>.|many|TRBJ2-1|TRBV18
TGTGCCAGCAGCCGAGGTAATGAGCAGTTCTTC
CASSRGNEQFF
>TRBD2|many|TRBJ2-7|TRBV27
TGTGCCAGTCGCCTGGCTAGCGGCTACGAGCAGTACTTC
CASRLASGYEQYF
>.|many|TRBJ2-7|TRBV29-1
TGCAGCGTGTTCAGGGAATACGAGCAGTACTTC
CSVFREYEQYF
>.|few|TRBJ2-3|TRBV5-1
TGCGCCAGCAGCTTGGTGGTAGGGAGCACAGATACGCGGTATTTT
CASSLVVGSTDTRYF
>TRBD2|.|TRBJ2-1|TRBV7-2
TGTGCCAGCAGCTTAGAGGGACTAGCTATCCCTAGGGAGCAGTTCTTC
CASSLEGLAIPREQFF
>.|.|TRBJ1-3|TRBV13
TGTGCCAGCAGCCAAACAGCCTCTGGAAACACCATATATTTT
CASSQTASGNTIYF
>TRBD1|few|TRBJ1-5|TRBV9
TGTGCCAGCAGCCGGGGGACAGGAATTAGCAATCAGCCCCAGCATTTT
CASSRGTGISNQPQHF
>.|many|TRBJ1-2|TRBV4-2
TGTGCCAGCAGCCAAGACCTGGGGGCTAACTATGGCTACACCTTC
CASSQDLGANYGYTF
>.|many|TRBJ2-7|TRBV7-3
TGTGCCAGCAGCGTAGGGGGAGCTTCCTACGAGCAGTACTTC
CASSVGGASYEQYF
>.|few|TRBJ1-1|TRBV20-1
TGCAGTGCTAGAGGGCCCTCAGGACTATCCACTGAAGCTTTCTTT
CSARGPSGLSTEAFF
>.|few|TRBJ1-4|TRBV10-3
TGTGCCATCAGAGGGGACGGGGGTAATGAAAAACTGTTTTTT
CAIRGDGGNEKLFF
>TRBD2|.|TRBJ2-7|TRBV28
TGTGCCAGCAGTTTAGTACTAGCGGGAGGGGTCTACGAGCAGTACTTC
CASSLVLAGGVYEQYF
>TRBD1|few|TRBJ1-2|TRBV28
TGTGCCAGCAGTACGGACAGGCGTAACTATGGCTACACCTTC
CASSTDRRNYGYTF
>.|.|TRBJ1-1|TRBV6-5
TGTGCCAGCAGATATCGACAGGACACTGAAGCTTTCTTT
CASRYRQDTEAFF
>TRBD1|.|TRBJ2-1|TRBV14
TGTGCCAGCAGCCAAGACTGGGGGACAGAGCCGTACAATGAGCAGTTCTTC
CASSQDWGTEPYNEQFF
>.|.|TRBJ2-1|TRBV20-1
TGCAGTGCTTTAAACTATATTCAGACCAATGAGCAGTTCTTC
CSALNYIQTNEQFF
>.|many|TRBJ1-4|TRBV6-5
TGTGCCAGCAGTTACTCGGCAGGGACTAATGAAAAACTGTTTTTT
CASSYSAGTNEKLFF
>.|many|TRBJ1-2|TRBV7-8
TGTGCCAGCAGCCGGGACGGAGGAGCCTATGGCTACACCTTC
CASSRDGGAYGYTF
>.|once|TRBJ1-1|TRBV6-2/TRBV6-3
TGTGCCAGCAGTTTTGCAGGTTCGAACACTGAAACTTTCTTT
CASSFAGSNTETFF
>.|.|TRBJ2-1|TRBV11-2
TGTGTCAGCAGCTTAAAGGGCCGGGACACAAAGCAGTTCTTC
CVSSLKGRDTKQFF
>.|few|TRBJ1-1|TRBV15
TGTGCCACCAGCGTGGGGGTGAACACTGAAGCTTTCTTT
CATSVGVNTEAFF
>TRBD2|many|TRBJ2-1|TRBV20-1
TGCAGTGCTTGGGGGGGGGGTAACAATGAGCAGTTCTTC
CSAWGGGNNEQFF
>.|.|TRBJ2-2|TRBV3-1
TGTGCCAGCAGCCAAGTGATCGCGGGCACCGGGGAGCTGTTTTTT
CASSQVIAGTGELFF
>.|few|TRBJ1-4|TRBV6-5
TGTGCCAGCAGCCGGACGGTTAATGAAAAACGGTTTTTT
CASSRTVNEKRFF
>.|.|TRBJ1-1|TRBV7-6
TGTGCCAGCAACTTAGTAGAGGCACCCTGGAACACTGAAGCTTTCTTT
CASNLVEAPWNTEAFF
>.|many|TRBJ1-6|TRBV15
TGTGCCACCAGCAGGGACATTAATTCACCCCTCCACTTT
CATSRDINSPLHF
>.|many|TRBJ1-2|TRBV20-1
TGCAGTGCTAGAGATGGCTATGGCTACACCTTC
CSARDGYGYTF
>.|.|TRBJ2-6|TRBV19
TGTGCCAGTAGTCCGACAGTGCCTGGAGGGGCCAACGTCCTGACTTTC
CASSPTVPGGANVLTF
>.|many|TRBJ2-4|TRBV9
TGTGCCAGCAGCCCTACAGGAGGAGGGGACCGAAACATTCAGTACTTC
CASSPTGGGDRNIQYF
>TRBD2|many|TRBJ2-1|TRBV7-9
TGTGCCAGCAGCTTAGGGGGGACTAGCGGTTCCTACAATGAGCAGTTCTTC
CASSLGGTSGSYNEQFF
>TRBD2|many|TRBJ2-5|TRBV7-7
TGTGCTAGCAGCGTAGGCCAGCGGGGGACCGAAGAGACCCAGTACTTC
CASSVGQRGTEETQYF
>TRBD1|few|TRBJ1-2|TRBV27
TGTGCCAGCAGTTTAAGAGGGACAGGGAGTTGGACGGACTATGGCTACACCTTC
CASSLRGTGSWTDYGYTF
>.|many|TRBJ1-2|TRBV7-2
TGTGCCAGCAGCCTCAACTGGGGCGATGGCTACACCTTC
CASSLNWGDGYTF
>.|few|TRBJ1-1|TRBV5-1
TGCGCCAGCAGCTTAAAGGGGCCGAACACTGAAGCTTTCTTT
CASSLKGPNTEAFF
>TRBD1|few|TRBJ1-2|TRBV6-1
TGTGCCAGCAGTGTGGGACAGAGAAACTATGGCTACACCTTC
CASSVGQRNYGYTF
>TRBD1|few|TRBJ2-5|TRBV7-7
TGTGCTAGCAGCCGAGGGACAGGGCTTGAGACCCAGTACTTC
CASSRGTGLETQYF
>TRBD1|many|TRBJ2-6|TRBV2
TGTGCCAGCAACCGGGACAGGGCTGGGGCCAACGTCCTGACTTTC
CASNRDRAGANVLTF
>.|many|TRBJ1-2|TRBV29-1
TGCAGCGTCGGGGGCCGGAATAACTATGGCTACACCTTC
CSVGGRNNYGYTF
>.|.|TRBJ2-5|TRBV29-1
TGCAGCGTTGAAACCCCAGGGACCCAGTACTTC
CSVETPGTQYF
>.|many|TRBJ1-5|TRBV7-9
TGTGCCAGCAGTCCCCGTCGGAGCAATCAGCCCCAGCATTTT
CASSPRRSNQPQHF
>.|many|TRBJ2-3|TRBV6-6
TGTGCCAGCACCCCCCCTGGAGCAGATACGCAGTATTTT
CASTPPGADTQYF
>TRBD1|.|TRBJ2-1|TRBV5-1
TGCGCCAGCAGCTTGGTTACAGGGGGGAACTACAATGAGCAGTTCTTC
CASSLVTGGNYNEQFF
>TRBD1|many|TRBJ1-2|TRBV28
TGTGCCAGCAGTTCACAGGGGGATAACTATGGCTACACCTTC
CASSSQGDNYGYTF
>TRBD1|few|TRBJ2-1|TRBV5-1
TGCGCCAGCAGCCCGTGGGACAGCCGCTCCTACGAGCAGTTCTTC
CASSPWDSRSYEQFF
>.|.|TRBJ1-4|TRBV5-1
TGCGCCAGCAGAATGGGGGGATTAAGCGAAAAACTGTTTTTT
CASRMGGLSEKLFF
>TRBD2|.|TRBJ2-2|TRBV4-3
TGCGCCAGCAGCCGCGGCGGGGGGGCCAACACCGGGGGGCTGTTTTTT
CASSRGGGANTGGLFF
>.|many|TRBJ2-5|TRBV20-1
TGCAGTGCTAGAGATGGGGGGCGGTACCAAGAGACCCAGTACTTC
CSARDGGRYQETQYF
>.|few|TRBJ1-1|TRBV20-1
TGCAGTGCTAGTCGGCAGCTTGAAGCTTTCTTT
CSASRQLEAFF